The rows below give T cell receptor beta chains drawn from one sample of a study of PD-L1 blockade in urothelial cancer. Using immunoSEQ multiplex PCR, the repertoire was profiled, and TCRdb retains in-frame clones only, with some absent. The table shows approximately 48,000 clones, with about 90% occurring only once. The specimen comprised PBMCs, sampled around atezolizumab (anti-PD-L1) treatment. The receptors here all came from a man in his sixties with urothelial cancer. Each CDR3 is given with its conserved first and last residue.

j_call | v_call | cdr3_aa
TRBJ2-1 | TRBV18 | CASSPRPGTARNEQFF
TRBJ2-7 | TRBV12-2 | CASPVSSYEQYF
TRBJ1-4 | TRBV7-3 | CASSLPGDRAVEKLFF
TRBJ1-2 | TRBV5-4 | CASSLPIGGGKLDGYTF
TRBJ1-2 | TRBV7-2 | CASSPLRGNYGYTF
TRBJ2-3 | TRBV9 | CASSEYSHTDTQYF
TRBJ2-7 | TRBV2 | CASSEGRGLNYEQYF
TRBJ2-7 | TRBV5-6 | CASSREGEQYF
TRBJ1-4 | TRBV30 | CAWGDSREKLFF
TRBJ2-2 | TRBV6-1 | CASSESGGELFF
TRBJ1-3 | TRBV5-1 | CASSPGQGAFDTIYF
TRBJ2-7 | TRBV5-5 | CASSLVASGRAGYEQYF
TRBJ2-7 | TRBV7-2 | CASSQDYSYEQYF
TRBJ2-6 | TRBV27 | CASSFHNLQGANVLTF
TRBJ1-5 | TRBV18 | CASSPDREGDQPQHF
TRBJ2-3 | TRBV5-1 | CASSWTFADTQYF
TRBJ1-1 | TRBV18 | CASSPKVQGNTEAFF
TRBJ2-5 | TRBV6-5 | CASSYTGGPPKETQYF
TRBJ2-7 | TRBV11-2 | CASRPVGGRRTYEQYF
TRBJ1-1 | TRBV6-5 | CASSYSSTVNTEAFF
TRBJ1-1 | TRBV4-2 | CASSPTGQVGTFF
TRBJ2-4 | TRBV29-1 | CSVDGSKNIQYF
TRBJ2-7 | TRBV14 | CASSQFLPRDFGYF
TRBJ2-2 | TRBV7-9 | CASSPERERTGELFF
TRBJ1-3 | TRBV5-1 | CASSLAGEAGNTIYF
TRBJ2-7 | TRBV5-8 | CASRHYRVWEQYF